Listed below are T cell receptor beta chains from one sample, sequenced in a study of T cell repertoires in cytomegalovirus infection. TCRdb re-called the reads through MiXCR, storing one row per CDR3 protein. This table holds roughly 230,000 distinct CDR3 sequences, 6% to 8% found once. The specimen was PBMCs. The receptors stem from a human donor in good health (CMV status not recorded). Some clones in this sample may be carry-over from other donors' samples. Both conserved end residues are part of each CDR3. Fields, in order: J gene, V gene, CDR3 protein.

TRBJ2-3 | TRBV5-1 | CASRPTSGGAADTQYF
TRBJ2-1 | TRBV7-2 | CASSPGTVNEQFF
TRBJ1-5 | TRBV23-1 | CASEPRSQPQHF
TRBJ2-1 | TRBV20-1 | CSARGGLAGGRENEQFF
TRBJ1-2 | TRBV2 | CASSAGDYGYTF
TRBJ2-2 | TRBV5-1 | CASSQDRGPGELFF
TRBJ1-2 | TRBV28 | CASSLTLTWFGYTF
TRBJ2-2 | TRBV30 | CAWSGTSYTGELFF
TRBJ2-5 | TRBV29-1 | CSVLPTGTLGAQYF
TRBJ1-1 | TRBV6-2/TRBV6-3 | CASSYAVTMNTEAFF
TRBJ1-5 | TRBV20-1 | CSASPDSDQPQHF
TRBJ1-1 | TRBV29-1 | CSGGQMNTEAFF
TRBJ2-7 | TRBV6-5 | CASSYSGQRAYEQYF
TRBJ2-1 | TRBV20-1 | CSARDTTYNEQFF
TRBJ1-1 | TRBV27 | CASSLGGARGTEAFF
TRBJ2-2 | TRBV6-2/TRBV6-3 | CASSYGRTNTGELFF
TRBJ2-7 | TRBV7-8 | CASTLGGYLYEQYF
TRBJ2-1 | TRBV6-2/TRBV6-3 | CASGLTYGYNEQFF
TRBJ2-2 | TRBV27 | CASSLSPVTGELFF